The 29 T cell receptor beta chains given below trace back to one sample, sequenced in a study of T cell repertoires in cytomegalovirus infection. TCRdb called the reads again in MiXCR, with one record for every CDR3 protein. The sample has 450,000 to 600,000 distinct CDR3 sequences, 25% to 35% seen once. Antigen specificity for these receptors is unknown. The starting material was cultured PBMCs, obtained from culture after CMV antigen stimulation. All receptors come from a human donor in good health (CMV status not recorded). Some clones in this sample may be carry-over from other donors' samples.

This clonotype has just a few counts. V gene TRBV7-8 combines with J gene TRBJ2-1; a possible D gene is TRBD2 (5 bases). This CDR3 spans 16 amino acids. V lost 5 bases and J 4 bases, leaving 18 bases between the germline ends. Germline CDR1 is SGHVS and CDR2 is FQNEAQ. The CDR3 sequence is CASSPPWLAAYNEQFF. Written as DNA, the CDR3 is TGTGCCAGCAGCCCGCCCTGGCTAGCAGCATACAATGAGCAGTTCTTC.

In this sample, this clonotype turned up a few times. This sequence joins TRBV24-1 and TRBJ1-2; TRBD1 aligns across 12 bases. The V gene end was trimmed by 5 bases and the J gene end by 4 bases; junction bases not matched to a gene: 13. CDR1 KGHDR and CDR2 SFDVKD come from the germline V gene. The CDR3 covers 18 residues. CDR3 sequence (DNA): TGTGCCACCAGTGGTCGAACCGGGACAGGGGGCCTGGGCTATGGCTACACCTTC. This translates into CATSGRTGTGGLGYGYTF.

A few counts support this clonotype. The V gene is TRBV25-1, the J gene TRBJ2-1, with TRBD2 matching 11 bases. Germline CDR1 MGHDK, CDR2 SYGVNS. Trimming removed 6 bases from V and 6 bases from J; junction bases left unmatched: 10. The CDR3 totals 16 residues. Here the CDR3 DNA reads TGTGCCAGCAGCAAAATAGCGGGAGGGCCTCTCAATGAGCAGTTCTTC. Amino acids: CASSKIAGGPLNEQFF.

This clonotype occurred many times. This chain joins TRBV5-4 and TRBJ1-2, with TRBD1 as a possible D gene (5 bases). V dropped 5 bases and J dropped 4 bases, with 9 bases sitting between them. Germline V lookup: CDR1 SGHNT, CDR2 YYREEE (reference sequence). The CDR3 contains 12 residues. The DNA of the CDR3 is TGTGCCAGCAGGACAGATCGCTATGGCTACACCTTC. Its protein product is CASRTDRYGYTF.

This clonotype occurred a few times. The chain couples TRBV7-9 to TRBJ2-5; tentatively, D is TRBD1 (5 bases). Germline CDR1 and CDR2: SEHNR and FQNEAQ (reference sequence). V was trimmed by 1 base and J by 3 bases, leaving 9 bases between them. The CDR3 spans 14 residues. This chain's CDR3 is CASSLEQEKETQYF. The CDR3, as DNA: TGTGCCAGCAGCTTAGAACAGGAAAAAGAGACCCAGTACTTC.

This clonotype was seen at least ten times. The CDR3 spells CASSFRDRGPETQYF. In nucleotides, the CDR3 is TGTGCCAGCAGCTTCCGGGACAGGGGACCAGAGACCCAGTACTTC. The rearrangement joins TRBV7-2 to TRBJ2-5; TRBD1 matches 10 bases. The germline V gene has CDR1 SGHTA and CDR2 FQGNSA. The CDR3 covers 15 residues. Trimming removed 3 bases from V and 4 bases from J; junction bases left unmatched: 5.

The rearrangement uses TRBV7-2 and TRBJ2-7; 15 nucleotides align to TRBD2. The CDR3 totals 17 residues. Trimming at V came to 1 base and at J to 7 bases, leaving 8 bases not matched to a gene. Looked up from germline, CDR1 is SGHTA and CDR2 is FQGNSA. CDR3 protein: CASSLGGLAGGSDEQYV. CDR3 sequence (DNA): TGTGCCAGCAGCTTAGGAGGACTAGCGGGGGGGAGCGATGAGCAGTACGTC.

The rearrangement uses TRBV9 and TRBJ1-1; D remains unclear. CDR3 length: 14 amino acids. CDR1 SGDLS and CDR2 YYNGEE come from the germline V gene. V was clipped by 3 bases and J by 1 base, with 10 bases between them. The CDR3 sequence is CASSGGLQNTEAFF. Here the CDR3 DNA reads TGTGCCAGCAGCGGAGGACTGCAGAACACTGAAGCTTTCTTT. Full variable domain (missing parts from reference TRBV9 and TRBJ1-1): DSGVTQTPKHLITATGQRVTLRCSPRSGDLSVYWYQQSLDQGLQFLIQYYNGEERAKGNILERFSAQQFPDLHSELNLSSLELGDSALYFCASSGGLQNTEAFFGQGTRLTVV.

Remarks on this clonotype: Just one base apart from a much larger clone, this may be a read error. The chain has TRBV7-8 and TRBJ2-7, with D unclear. This CDR3 region has 14 residues. The germline CDR1 and CDR2 sequences are SGHVS and FQNEAQ. CDR3 in DNA: TGTGCCAGCAGCTTAGCCGGCGGTTCCTACGAGCCGTACTTC. Protein: CASSLAGGSYEPYF.

V is TRBV19 and J is TRBJ2-7; D uncertain. CDR3 size: 15 residues. The V gene lost 3 bases and the J gene lost 5 bases, with 17 bases spanning the gap. From germline, CDR1 is LNHDA and CDR2 SQIVND (reference sequence). The DNA of the CDR3 is TGTGCCAGTAGTATGATTGGAGACACTCTCGACGAGCAGTACTTC. It codes for CASSMIGDTLDEQYF.

A few counts support this clonotype. This chain joins TRBV11-1 and TRBJ2-3; possibly TRBD2 for D (5 bases). Germline CDR1 SGHAT, CDR2 FQDESV (reference sequence). Trimming removed 3 bases at V and 2 bases at J, with 12 bases between. The CDR3 runs to 15 residues. CDR3 sequence reads: CASSLKIDYTDTQYF. The CDR3 DNA reads TGTGCCAGCAGCTTGAAGATAGACTACACAGATACGCAGTATTTT.

V is TRBV30 and J is TRBJ1-2; D is unclear. The V gene's germline CDR1 is GTSNPN and CDR2 SVGIG (reference sequence). V lost 5 bases, J lost 6 bases, and 19 bases lay in between. The CDR3 consists of 14 residues. CDR3 sequence reads: CAWVRVSGQNGYTF. DNA for the CDR3: TGTGCCTGGGTCCGGGTCAGCGGGCAGAATGGCTACACCTTC.

A single count supports this clonotype. The V call is TRBV6-2 or TRBV6-3, the J call TRBJ1-1, with TRBD1 identical over 7 bases. V lost 7 bases and J lost 6; bases outside the gene matches: 11. The CDR3 loop spans 14 amino acids. Looked up from germline, CDR1 is MNHEY and CDR2 is SVGEGT. CDR3 amino acids: CASNYYRDSAEAFF. DNA of the CDR3: TGTGCCAGCAACTATTACAGGGACAGTGCTGAAGCTTTCTTT.

The gene calls are TRBV12-3 or TRBV12-4 and TRBJ2-1, with D perhaps assigned TRBD1 or TRBD2 (6 bases each). V lost 3 bases and J 6 bases, leaving 15 bases between the germline ends. This CDR3 region has 15 residues. The CDR3 sequence: CASSLGTGGPNEQFF. CDR3 nucleotides: TGTGCCAGCAGTTTGGGGACTGGGGGCCCCAATGAGCAGTTCTTC.

This sequence joins TRBV7-3 and TRBJ2-6, with 9 bases identical to TRBD1. The trim removed 1 base at V and 0 bases at J, leaving 13 bases unmatched. Germline-derived CDR1 and CDR2 are SGHTA and FQGTGA. The CDR3 length is 21 residues. CDR3 sequence reads: CASSLRKGTGINNSGANVLTF. Here the CDR3 DNA reads TGTGCCAGCAGCTTAAGAAAAGGGACAGGGATAAACAACTCTGGGGCCAACGTCCTGACTTTC.

This clonotype was seen a handful of times. The rearrangement links TRBV28 to TRBJ1-1; D is perhaps TRBD1 (6 bases). CDR1 is MDHEN and CDR2 is SYDVKM in the germline V gene. CDR3 length: 15 amino acids. V was trimmed by 7 bases and J by 6 bases, leaving 21 bases between them. The CDR3 sequence: CASTSPGGPGAEAFF. CDR3 DNA sequence: TGTGCCAGCACCTCCCCGGGGGGGCCGGGCGCTGAAGCTTTCTTT.

The J gene is TRBJ2-1, the V gene TRBV11-2, with D possibly TRBD1 on 5 matching bases. CDR1 is SGHAT and CDR2 is FQNNGV in the germline V gene. The V end lost 2 bases, the J end lost 8 bases, and 13 bases lay between the germline ends. The CDR3 contains 14 residues. The DNA for the CDR3 is TGTGCCAGCAGCTTAAATCCAGGGTCCCATGAGCAGTTCTTC. Its protein product is CASSLNPGSHEQFF.

The chain joins TRBV11-2 to TRBJ2-2; no definite D call. Germline CDR1 reads SGHAT; CDR2 reads FQNNGV. This CDR3 has 14 residues. The V end was cut by 6 bases, the J end by 1 base, with 9 bases between. CDR3 nucleotide sequence: TGTGCCAGCAGGCAATTGGGGAACACCGGGGAGCTGTTTTTT. Amino acid sequence: CASRQLGNTGELFF.

This clonotype was seen only a few times. The chain's CDR3 is CASSLNKNTEAFF. DNA of the CDR3: TGTGCCAGCAGCTTAAACAAGAACACTGAAGCTTTCTTT. The chain uses TRBV7-2 and TRBJ1-1; D gene unclear. This CDR3 spans 13 amino acids. Germline V lookup: CDR1 SGHTA, CDR2 FQGNSA. Trimming removed 2 bases at V and 1 base at J, with 5 bases between.

As for this clonotype: No conserved phenylalanine or tryptophan ends this CDR3, so it is likely a read error. The chain has TRBV7-3 and TRBJ2-1, with 10 bases matching TRBD2. V trimming: 3 bases; J trimming: 8 bases; junction bases outside the gene matches: 10. The CDR3 loop spans 16 amino acids. Germline CDR1 reads SGHTA; CDR2 reads FQGTGA. CDR3 in amino acids: CASSFSLAGLADEQFY. In DNA, the CDR3 is TGTGCCAGCAGCTTCTCACTAGCGGGGTTGGCCGATGAGCAGTTCTAC.

The rearrangement joins TRBV11-2 to TRBJ2-5; 9 positions match TRBD2. From germline, CDR1 is SGHAT and CDR2 FQNNGV. V shed 6 bases and J 5 bases; nucleotides not matched to a gene: 10. This CDR3 contains 15 residues. Here the CDR3 reads CASSTGAGGPETQYF. The CDR3, as DNA: TGTGCCAGCAGTACAGGGGCGGGAGGGCCGGAGACCCAGTACTTC.

Comment on this clonotype: The CDR3 does not end in the conserved phenylalanine or tryptophan, so this is likely a read error. Because the CDR3's place on the DNA is in doubt, the DNA is left out and the CDR3 is given as listed by TCRdb. V usage is TRBV12-3 or TRBV12-4 and J usage is TRBJ2-1; TRBD2 is taken as the D call from the table, unchecked against the DNA. The CDR3 is 11 amino acids long, termini counted. The CDR3 loop is CASSSSGRAYL.

V gene TRBV28 combines with J gene TRBJ2-5; D remains ambiguous. Trimming shortened V by 4 bases and J by 4 bases, and 19 bases separated the two germline ends. This CDR3 is 16 amino acids long. Germline V gene lookup returns CDR1 MDHEN and CDR2 SYDVKM. For the CDR3, the DNA is TGTGCCAGCAGTTCAAAAAAGCCTCCTCAACGAGAGACCCAGTACTTC. This encodes CASSSKKPPQRETQYF.

This chain joins TRBV6-1 and TRBJ2-1; 8 bases map to TRBD2. The CDR3 is made up of 16 amino acids. V lost 4 bases and J lost 6; bases outside the gene matches: 11. The germline CDR1 and CDR2 sequences are MNHNS and SASEGT. DNA of the CDR3: TGTGCCAGCAGTGGCCGACTAAGCGGGGGACCCAATGAGCAGTTCTTC. It translates to CASSGRLSGGPNEQFF.

The chain couples TRBV12-3 or TRBV12-4 to TRBJ1-2; D ambiguous. Between the trimmed V and J ends, which lost 2 bases and 1 base, there was a span of 14 bases. The CDR3 has 16 amino acids. The CDR3 protein is CASSLRGQEYNYGYTF. Written as DNA, the CDR3 is TGTGCCAGCAGTTTAAGAGGGCAGGAATATAACTATGGCTACACCTTC.

V gene TRBV7-9 combines with J gene TRBJ2-3; TRBD2 matches at 10 bases. This CDR3 contains 20 residues. Looked up from germline, CDR1 is SEHNR and CDR2 is FQNEAQ (reference sequence). Trimming cost V 0 bases and J 4 bases; bases outside gene matches: 16. For the CDR3, the DNA is TGTGCCAGCAGCTTAGCGCGCAGTAGCGGGAGGAGGTCGCCGGCAGATACGCAGTATTTT. This gives the protein CASSLARSSGRRSPADTQYF.

This clonotype came up a few times. V and J are TRBV24-1 and TRBJ2-1, with 7 positions matching TRBD1. Germline V gives CDR1 KGHDR, CDR2 SFDVKD. The CDR3 runs to 15 residues. With V trimmed by 4 bases and J by 3 bases, 5 bases remained unmatched. The chain's CDR3 is CATSETGANYNEQFF. CDR3 bases: TGTGCCACCAGTGAAACAGGGGCTAACTACAATGAGCAGTTCTTC.

The J gene is TRBJ2-3, the V gene TRBV28; D assignment may be TRBD1 or TRBD2 (5 bases each). Germline V gene sequence: CDR1 MDHEN, CDR2 SYDVKM. This CDR3 is built from 15 residues. V dropped 7 bases and J dropped 6 bases, with 20 bases sitting between them. The CDR3, as DNA: TGTGCCAGCAAAGGAATGGGGGTCTCTGGTGATACGCAGTATTTT. This encodes CASKGMGVSGDTQYF. Looking up the rest from reference TRBV28 and TRBJ2-3 gives the full variable domain: DVKVTQSSRYLVKRTGEKVFLECVQDMDHENMFWYRQDPGLGLRLIYFSYDVKMKEKGDIPEGYSVSREKKERFSLILESASTNQTSMYLCASKGMGVSGDTQYFGPGTRLTVL.

The CDR3 is CASSPPRLSGLYEQYF. DNA of the CDR3: TGTGCCAGCAGCCCCCCCCGTTTGAGCGGGCTCTACGAGCAGTACTTC. The rearrangement joins TRBV7-2 to TRBJ2-7, with D perhaps matching TRBD2 (6 bases). The V end was cut by 5 bases, the J end by 3 bases, with 20 bases between. CDR1 and CDR2 from the germline V gene are SGHTA and FQGNSA. This CDR3 contains 16 residues.